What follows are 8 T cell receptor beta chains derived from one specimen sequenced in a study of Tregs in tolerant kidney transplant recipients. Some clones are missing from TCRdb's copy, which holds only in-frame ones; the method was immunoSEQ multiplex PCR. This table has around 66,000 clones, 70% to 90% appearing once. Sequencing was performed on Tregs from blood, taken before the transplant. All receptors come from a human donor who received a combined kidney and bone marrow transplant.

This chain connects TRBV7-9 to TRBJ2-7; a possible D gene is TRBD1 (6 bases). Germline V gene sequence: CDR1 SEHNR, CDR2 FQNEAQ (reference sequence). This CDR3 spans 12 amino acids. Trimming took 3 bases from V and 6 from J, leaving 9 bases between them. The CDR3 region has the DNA TGTGCCAGCAGCTTCACCAGGGGCGAGCAGTACTTC. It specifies CASSFTRGEQYF.

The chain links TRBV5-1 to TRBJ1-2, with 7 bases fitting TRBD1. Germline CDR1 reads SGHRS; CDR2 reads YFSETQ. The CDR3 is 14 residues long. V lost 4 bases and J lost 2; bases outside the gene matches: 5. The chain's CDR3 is CASSPGDRNYGYTF. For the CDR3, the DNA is TGCGCCAGCAGCCCCGGGGACAGAAACTATGGCTACACCTTC.

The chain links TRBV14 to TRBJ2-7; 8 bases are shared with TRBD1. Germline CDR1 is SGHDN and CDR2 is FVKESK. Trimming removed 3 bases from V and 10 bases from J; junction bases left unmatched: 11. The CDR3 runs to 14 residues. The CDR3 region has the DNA TGTGCCAGCAGCCATCACTCGACAGGGGCAGAACAGTACTTC. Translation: CASSHHSTGAEQYF.

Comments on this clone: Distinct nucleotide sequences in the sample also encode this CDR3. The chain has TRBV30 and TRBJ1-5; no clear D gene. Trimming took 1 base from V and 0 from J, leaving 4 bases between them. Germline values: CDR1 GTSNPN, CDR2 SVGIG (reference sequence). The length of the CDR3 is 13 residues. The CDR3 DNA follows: TGTGCCTGGAGTGGGGGTAGCAATCAGCCCCAGCATTTT. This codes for CAWSGGSNQPQHF.

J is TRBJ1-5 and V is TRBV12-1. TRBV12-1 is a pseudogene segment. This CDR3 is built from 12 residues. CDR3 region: CASSFKAQPQHF. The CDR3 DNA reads TGTGCCAGCAGCTTTAAGGCGCAGCCCCAGCATTTT.

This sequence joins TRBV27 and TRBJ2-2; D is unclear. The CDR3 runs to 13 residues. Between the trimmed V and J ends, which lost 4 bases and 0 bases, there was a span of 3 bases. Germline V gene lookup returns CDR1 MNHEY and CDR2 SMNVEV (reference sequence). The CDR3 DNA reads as TGTGCCAGCAGTTCCTCGAACACCGGGGAGCTGTTTTTT. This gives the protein CASSSSNTGELFF.

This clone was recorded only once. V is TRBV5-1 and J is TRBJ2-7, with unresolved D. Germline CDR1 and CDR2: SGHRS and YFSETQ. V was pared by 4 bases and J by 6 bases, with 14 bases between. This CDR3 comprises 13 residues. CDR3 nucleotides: TGCGCCAGCAGCGCAGATGGTAACGGCGAGCAGTACTTC. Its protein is CASSADGNGEQYF.

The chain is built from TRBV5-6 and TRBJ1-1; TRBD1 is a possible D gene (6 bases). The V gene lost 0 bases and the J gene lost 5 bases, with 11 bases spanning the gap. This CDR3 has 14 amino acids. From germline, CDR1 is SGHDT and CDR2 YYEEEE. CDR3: CASSLDSRGTEAFF. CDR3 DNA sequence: TGTGCCAGCAGCTTGGACAGCAGGGGAACTGAAGCTTTCTTT.